This TCR beta chain emerged from a study of graft-versus-host responses after intestinal transplantation. This CDR3 spans 11 amino acids. Looked up from germline, CDR1 is DFQATT and CDR2 is SNEGSKA (reference sequence). V lost 1 base and J lost 2, with 2 bases in between. TCRdb keeps only in-frame clones here, not all; method: immunoSEQ multiplex PCR. Among roughly 130,000 clones listed, about 90% were seen once. As to this clone: Its antigen is not identified.

Study-level points and caveats: GvH clones were identified in recipient marrow, with some first appearing in ileum or blood. Declining HvG levels early post-transplant were linked to peak circulating GvH clone levels.

The clonotype comes from a human donor who received an intestinal transplant. The V and J genes are TRBV20-1 and TRBJ2-5, with unresolved D. The sequenced sample was unstimulated CD4+ T cells sorted from spleen or lymph node cells, obtained before intestinal transplant. The CDR3 sequence is CSARVQETQYF. The CDR3 nucleotides are TGCAGTGCTAGAGTACAAGAGACCCAGTACTTC.